Listed here are 8 T cell receptor beta chains from one sample, sequenced in a study of T cells expressing NK-cell markers. TCRdb re-called the 5' RACE reads and catalogs CDR3 proteins one per entry, DNA excluded. The table counts some 460,000 distinct CDR3 sequences; almost 1.5% lies in the top ten. The sequencing sample was made of blood T cells: a sorted CD56 or NKG2C T cell subset, CD4+ or CD8+ T cells, or bulk PBMC T cells (not recorded which). These receptors were taken from a woman aged 45-60 years in good health.

V usage is TRBV29-1 and J usage is TRBJ2-7; the TCRdb D gene call, TRBD1, has no DNA to confirm it. Germline V gene data show CDR1 as SQVTM and CDR2 as ANQGSEA. The CDR3 consists of 11 residues. CDR3 sequence reads: CSVAQGDEQYF.

This sequence joins TRBV18 and TRBJ2-1. Per germline, CDR1 KGHSH and CDR2 LQKENI. This CDR3 is built from 11 residues. CDR3 protein: CASSPNNEQFF.

This chain connects TRBV6-5 to TRBJ1-4; the D call of TRBD1 rests on TCRdb alone, since no DNA is present to check it. Germline values: CDR1 MNHEY, CDR2 SVGAGI. The CDR3 covers 16 residues. CDR3 in amino acids: CASSYSYQGSDEKLFF.

The V call is TRBV6-5, the J call TRBJ2-7; no DNA is available, so the TRBD1 call from TCRdb remains unchecked. This CDR3 region has 16 residues. CDR1 is MNHEY and CDR2 is SVGAGI in the germline V gene. CDR3 region: CASSALGTGGLYEQYF.

The CDR3: CATSDPTVTASTGELFF. J is TRBJ2-2 and V is TRBV24-1; TCRdb outputs TRBD1, but without DNA this stays unchecked. The CDR3 length is 17 residues. In germline, CDR1 is KGHDR, CDR2 SFDVKD.

The rearrangement links TRBV3-1 to TRBJ2-5; absent DNA, TCRdb's TRBD1 call cannot be checked. The CDR3 contains 14 residues. The V gene's germline CDR1 is LGHDT and CDR2 YNNKEL (reference sequence). CDR3 in amino acids: CASSQRGPEKTQYF.

This rearrangement joins TRBV12-5 to TRBJ2-7; TCRdb outputs TRBD2, but without DNA this stays unchecked. The CDR3 contains 21 residues. Germline V CDR1 and CDR2: LGHNT, FRNRAP. The CDR3 here is CASGLVLPNLAGGPASYEQYF.

The chain uses TRBV12-5 and TRBJ2-1; TCRdb's D call, TRBD2, is unchecked because there is no DNA. This CDR3 comprises 16 residues. Germline V gives CDR1 LGHNT, CDR2 FRNRAP. The CDR3 sequence: CASGLVIGLEGNEQFF.